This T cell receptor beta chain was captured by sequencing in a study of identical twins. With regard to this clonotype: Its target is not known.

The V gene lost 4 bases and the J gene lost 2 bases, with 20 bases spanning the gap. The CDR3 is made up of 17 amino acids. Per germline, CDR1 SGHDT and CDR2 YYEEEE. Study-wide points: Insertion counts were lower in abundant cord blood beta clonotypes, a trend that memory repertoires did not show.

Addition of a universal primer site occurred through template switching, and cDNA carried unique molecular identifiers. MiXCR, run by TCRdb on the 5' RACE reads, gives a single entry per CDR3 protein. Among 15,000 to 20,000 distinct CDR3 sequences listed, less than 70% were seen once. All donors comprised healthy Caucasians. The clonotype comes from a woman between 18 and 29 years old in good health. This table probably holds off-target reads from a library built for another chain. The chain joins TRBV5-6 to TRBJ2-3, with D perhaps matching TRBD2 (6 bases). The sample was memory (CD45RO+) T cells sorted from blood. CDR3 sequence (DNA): TGTGCCAGCAGCCCCTCCGGTGCGGGACTTTTCACAGATACGCAGTATTTT. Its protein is CASSPSGAGLFTDTQYF.